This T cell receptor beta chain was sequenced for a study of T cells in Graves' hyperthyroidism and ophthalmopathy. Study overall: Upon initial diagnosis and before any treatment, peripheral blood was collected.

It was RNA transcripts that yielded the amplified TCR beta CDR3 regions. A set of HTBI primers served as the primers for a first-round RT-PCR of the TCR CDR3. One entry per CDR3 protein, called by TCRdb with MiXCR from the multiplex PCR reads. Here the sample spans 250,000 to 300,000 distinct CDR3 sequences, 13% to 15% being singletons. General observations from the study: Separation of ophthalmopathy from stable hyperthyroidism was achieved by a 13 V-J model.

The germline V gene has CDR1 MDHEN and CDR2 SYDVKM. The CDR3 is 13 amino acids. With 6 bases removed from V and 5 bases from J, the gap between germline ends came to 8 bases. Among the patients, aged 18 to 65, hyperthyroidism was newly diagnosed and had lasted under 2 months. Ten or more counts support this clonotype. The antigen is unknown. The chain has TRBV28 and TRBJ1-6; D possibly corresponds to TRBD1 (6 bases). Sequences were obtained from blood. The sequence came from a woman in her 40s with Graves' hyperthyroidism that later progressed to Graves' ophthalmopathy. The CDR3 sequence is CASRGGNNSPLHF. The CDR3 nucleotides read TGTGCCAGCAGAGGGGGGAATAATTCACCCCTCCACTTT.